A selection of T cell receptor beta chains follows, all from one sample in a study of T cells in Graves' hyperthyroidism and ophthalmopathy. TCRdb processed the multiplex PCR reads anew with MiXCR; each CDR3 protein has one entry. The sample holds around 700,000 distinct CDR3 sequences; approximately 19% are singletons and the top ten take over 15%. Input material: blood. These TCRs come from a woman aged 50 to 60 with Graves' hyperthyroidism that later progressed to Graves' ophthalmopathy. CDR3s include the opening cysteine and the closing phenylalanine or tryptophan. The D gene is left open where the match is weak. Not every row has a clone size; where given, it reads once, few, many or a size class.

CASSQALWARDTEAFF | TGCGCCAGCAGCCAAGCTTTGTGGGCGCGGGACACTGAAGCTTTCTTT | . | . | TRBJ1-1 | TRBV4-1
CASSSRPPPNEKLFF | TGTGCCAGCAGCTCTCGACCTCCCCCTAATGAAAAACTGTTTTTT | . | . | TRBJ1-4 | TRBV5-4
CASSEGGAAGGGGNEQFF | TGTGCCAGCAGTGAAGGCGGGGCGGCGGGGGGGGGGGGGAATGAGCAGTTCTTC | TRBD2 | . | TRBJ2-1 | TRBV6-1
CASSLDTRYQETQYF | TGTGCCAGCAGCTTAGATACACGGTACCAAGAGACCCAGTACTTC | . | few | TRBJ2-5 | TRBV7-9
CASSPLGQGPSYEQYF | TGTGCCAGCTCACCACTTGGACAGGGGCCATCCTACGAGCAGTACTTC | TRBD1 | . | TRBJ2-7 | TRBV18
CASSELTLPGTDTQYF | TGCGCCAGCAGTGAGTTAACGCTGCCTGGCACAGATACGCAGTATTTT | . | . | TRBJ2-3 | TRBV10-1
CASSGGLADGETQYF | TGTGCCAGCAGCGGGGGACTAGCGGATGGGGAGACCCAGTACTTC | TRBD2 | few | TRBJ2-5 | TRBV9
CASSLLRGGADEQFF | TGCGCCAGCAGCTTGTTGCGGGGGGGCGCAGACGAGCAGTTCTTC | TRBD2 | many | TRBJ2-1 | TRBV5-1
CASSQVSGDHEQFF | TGCGCCAGCAGCCAAGTTTCTGGGGACCATGAGCAGTTCTTC | . | . | TRBJ2-1 | TRBV4-1
CASSKYEAFF | TGTGCCAGCAGCAAATATGAAGCTTTCTTT | . | few | TRBJ1-1 | TRBV7-2
CSASGTGGQPQHF | TGCAGTGCTAGCGGGACAGGCGGGCAGCCCCAGCATTTT | TRBD1 | few | TRBJ1-5 | TRBV20-1
CASSLEWGLDRGLEMNTEAFF | TGCGCCAGCAGCTTGGAGTGGGGCCTGGACAGGGGGCTAGAGATGAACACTGAAGCTTTCTTT | TRBD1 | . | TRBJ1-1 | TRBV5-1
CSALAHNEQFF | TGCAGTGCCCTCGCGCACAATGAGCAGTTCTTC | . | many | TRBJ2-1 | TRBV20-1
CATSRSGGNTEAFF | TGTGCCACCAGCAGATCAGGCGGGAACACTGAAGCTTTCTTT | . | few | TRBJ1-1 | TRBV15
CASSSRGMNTEAFF | TGTGCCAGTAGTTCGCGCGGAATGAACACTGAAGCTTTCTTT | . | many | TRBJ1-1 | TRBV19
CASRRRQGIQETQYF | TGTGCCAGTAGACGAAGACAGGGAATCCAAGAGACCCAGTACTTC | TRBD1 | once | TRBJ2-5 | TRBV19
CASSFTGGSNSEAFF | TGTGCCAGCTCGTTCACAGGGGGATCGAACAGTGAAGCTTTCTTT | TRBD1 | few | TRBJ1-1 | TRBV18
CASRRGDNEQFF | TGCGCCAGCCGACGTGGGGACAATGAGCAGTTCTTC | . | many | TRBJ2-1 | TRBV5-1
CASSETRAKPKNIQYF | TGCGCCAGCAGTGAGACAAGGGCGAAACCAAAAAACATTCAGTACTTC | . | . | TRBJ2-4 | TRBV10-1
CASTPGPPPHNEQFF | TGTGCCAGCACCCCGGGGCCCCCTCCACACAATGAGCAGTTCTTC | . | . | TRBJ2-1 | TRBV2
CAWGGGSYNEQFF | TGTGCCTGGGGCGGGGGGAGCTACAATGAGCAGTTCTTC | TRBD2 | . | TRBJ2-1 | TRBV30
CASSYYPSNEKLFF | TGTGCCAGCAGTTACTACCCATCCAATGAAAAACTGTTTTTT | . | . | TRBJ1-4 | TRBV6-2/TRBV6-3
CAWSVLGGIYNEQFF | TGTGCCTGGAGTGTACTGGGGGGCATCTACAATGAGCAGTTCTTC | . | many | TRBJ2-1 | TRBV30
CASSLDVGGRETQYF | TGTGCCAGCAGCTTAGACGTGGGGGGTCGAGAGACCCAGTACTTC | . | . | TRBJ2-5 | TRBV7-6
CASGSFRDRASTEAFF | TGTGCTAGTGGTTCGTTCCGGGACAGAGCCTCCACTGAAGCTTTCTTT | TRBD1 | . | TRBJ1-1 | TRBV12-5
CSVDGDVGTDTQYF | TGCAGCGTTGACGGGGATGTGGGCACAGATACGCAGTATTTT | . | many | TRBJ2-3 | TRBV29-1
CSARARGGGETQYF | TGCAGTGCTAGAGCTCGGGGGGGAGGAGAGACCCAGTACTTC | TRBD2 | many | TRBJ2-5 | TRBV20-1
CSVVQFETAETQYF | TGCAGCGTTGTTCAATTCGAGACAGCTGAGACCCAGTACTTC | . | few | TRBJ2-5 | TRBV29-1
CASRLSPEDTEAFF | TGCGCCAGCAGATTATCCCCCGAGGACACTGAAGCTTTCTTT | . | many | TRBJ1-1 | TRBV5-1
CSATTGVQPQHF | TGCAGTGCTACGACGGGGGTCCAGCCCCAGCATTTT | . | . | TRBJ1-5 | TRBV20-1
CSAGLDRGQTYHEKLFF | TGCAGTGCTGGCCTCGACAGGGGGCAGACTTATCATGAAAAACTGTTTTTT | TRBD1 | few | TRBJ1-4 | TRBV20-1
CASSWGQGASEKLFF | TGTGCCAGCAGTTGGGGACAGGGAGCATCGGAAAAACTGTTTTTT | TRBD1 | few | TRBJ1-4 | TRBV6-1
CASSQRYGLAGDPYQETQYF | TGTGCCAGCAGCCAACGCTACGGACTAGCGGGGGATCCGTACCAAGAGACCCAGTACTTC | TRBD2 | few | TRBJ2-5 | TRBV3-1
CSAPRQGPNEKLFF | TGCAGTGCTCCGCGACAGGGCCCTAATGAAAAACTGTTTTTT | TRBD1 | few | TRBJ1-4 | TRBV20-1